This TCR beta chain originates from a study of PD-1 blockade in classical Hodgkin lymphoma. The time point denotes: cycle 4 day 1 (C4D1), after five to seven weeks of nivolumab. Every patient had relapsed following autologous stem cell transplantation, and cohorts differed in brentuximab vedotin exposure. Classifying best responses yielded complete response, partial response or progressive disease. Study-level points and caveats: It was among complete responders that baseline diversity resembled that of newly diagnosed patients. What drove the repertoire differences, possibly disease activity or prior therapy, has not been defined. With CD4+ cells, TCR diversity rose significantly by C4D1, but not with CD8+ cells.

A note on this clone: Its antigen is unidentified.

The CDR3 is made up of 15 amino acids. Unmatched junction bases numbered 5, after V lost 2 bases and J lost 4 bases. CDR1 and CDR2 (germline): MNHEY, SVGAGI. Sequencing was performed with immunoSEQ multiplex PCR; in TCRdb, only in-frame clones are kept and a portion is missing. In the table there are 30,000 or so clones, about four fifths of which are singletons. This sequence was found in a human donor with classical Hodgkin lymphoma. The sequences come from peripheral blood mononuclear cells (PBMCs), collected before the fourth cycle of nivolumab. This chain uses TRBV6-5 with TRBJ2-7, with 10 bases that match TRBD1. The CDR3 region is CASSYPDRGGYEQYF. The CDR3 DNA reads as TGTGCCAGCAGTTACCCGGACAGGGGGGGGTACGAGCAGTACTTC.